This T cell receptor (beta chain) is from a study of beta chain features in type 1 diabetes. There are 15 residues in the CDR3. The V and J ends lost 3 bases and 5 bases, in that order; junction bases with no gene match: 7. Germline values: CDR1 ENHRY, CDR2 SYGVKD. The entirety of the isolated RNA underwent reverse transcription, so expressed TCRB transcripts were sequenced. The table came from immunoSEQ multiplex PCR; TCRdb's copy has only in-frame clones and leaves some out. This sample has around 500,000 clones, with around 30% found just once. The chain has TRBV10-3 and TRBJ2-3; 8 bases are shared with TRBD2. The material sequenced was naive CD4+ T cells from blood. This receptor was obtained from a man aged 18 to 29 in good health. The CDR3 reads CAISDPAGVRDTQYF. The CDR3 DNA is TGTGCCATCAGTGACCCAGCGGGAGTGAGAGATACGCAGTATTTT.